This is a list of T cell receptor beta chains from one sample in a study of T cells in Graves' hyperthyroidism and ophthalmopathy. MiXCR, applied by TCRdb to the multiplex PCR reads, yields one record per CDR3 protein. Of roughly 500,000 distinct CDR3 sequences in the sample, 40% to 50% are singletons; the top ten hold about 45%. The sequenced sample consisted of peripheral blood or thyroid tissue (not recorded which). The receptor source for this set is an adult woman with Graves' disease, either hyperthyroidism or ophthalmopathy (not recorded which). CDR3s include the opening cysteine and the closing phenylalanine or tryptophan. The D gene is left open where the match is weak. The size entry is marked missing in some rows and otherwise reads once, few, many or a size class.

TRBD2,TRBJ2-7,many,TRBV5-4,CASSLTSGADEQYF,TGTGCCAGCAGCTTGACTAGCGGGGCAGACGAGCAGTACTTC
NA,TRBJ1-4,NA,TRBV5-6,CASSFMAQDEKLFF,TGTGCCAGCAGCTTCATGGCGCAGGATGAAAAACTGTTTTTT
NA,TRBJ1-5,NA,TRBV7-8,CASSSGWQPQHF,TGTGCCAGCAGTTCGGGTTGGCAGCCCCAGCATTTT
TRBD1,TRBJ1-2,many,TRBV25-1,CASSEWDRDGGYTF,TGTGCCAGCAGTGAATGGGACAGGGATGGGGGCTACACCTTC
NA,TRBJ2-7,NA,TRBV10-3,CAISDGGPSYEQYF,TGTGCCATCAGTGACGGAGGGCCCTCCTACGAGCAGTACTTC
TRBD2,TRBJ2-5,NA,TRBV15,CATSRDVVTSGAGERKTQYF,TGTGCCACCAGCAGAGATGTGGTGACTAGCGGCGCAGGGGAAAGGAAGACCCAGTACTTC
TRBD1,TRBJ2-7,many,TRBV5-1,CASSLGSDRAYEQYF,TGCGCCAGCAGCTTGGGCTCTGACAGGGCCTACGAGCAGTACTTC
TRBD2,TRBJ2-5,many,TRBV9,CASSPARGGAQETQYF,TGTGCCAGCAGCCCAGCAAGGGGAGGGGCTCAAGAGACCCAGTACTTC
NA,TRBJ2-5,NA,TRBV7-2,CASSFDGTGRRVYF,TGTGCCAGCAGCTTTGATGGCACAGGCCGGCGGGTGTACTTC
NA,TRBJ2-2,NA,TRBV7-9,CASSLVHIGELFF,TGTGCCAGCAGCTTGGTACACATCGGGGAGCTGTTTTTT
NA,TRBJ1-1,NA,TRBV2,CASQRSEGDNEAFF,TGTGCCAGCCAGCGATCGGAGGGCGACAATGAAGCTTTCTTT
TRBD1,TRBJ1-1,NA,TRBV15,CATSRVRQGDTEALF,TGTGCCACCAGCAGAGTTAGACAGGGAGACACTGAAGCTCTCTTT
NA,TRBJ1-1,NA,TRBV6-5,CASSFGQGLMNTEAFF,TGTGCCAGCAGTTTCGGGCAGGGACTCATGAACACTGAAGCTTTCTTT
TRBD2,TRBJ2-1,NA,TRBV20-1,CSAREAGAREQFF,TGCAGTGCTAGAGAGGCGGGAGCCAGGGAGCAGTTCTTC
NA,TRBJ1-5,many,TRBV15,CATRALDRRAGNQPQHF,TGTGCCACCAGAGCCCTCGACAGAAGGGCTGGCAATCAGCCCCAGCATTTT
NA,TRBJ2-7,many,TRBV4-1,CASSHGNADSYEQYF,TGCGCCAGCAGCCATGGAAATGCCGACTCCTACGAGCAGTACTTC